Listed below are T cell receptor beta chains from one sample, sequenced in a study of blood T cell repertoires in COVID-19. Clones were sequenced by immunoSEQ multiplex PCR, and TCRdb holds only the in-frame ones, with some missing. The profile covers some 60,000 clones, with approximately 80% appearing a single time and under 30% taken by the ten largest. The sequencing sample was made of peripheral blood. These receptors were obtained from a woman of 80 years or more with active or convalescent COVID-19. Both conserved end residues are part of each CDR3. Fields, in order: clone size, V gene, J gene, D gene, CDR3 DNA, CDR3 protein. The D gene is left open where the match is weak. Not every row has a clone size; where given, it reads once, few, many or a size class.

size: once; V: TRBV2; J: TRBJ1-2; D: NA; DNA: TGTGCCAGCAGGGGAGATGGCTACACCTTC; CDR3: CASRGDGYTF
size: NA; V: TRBV20-1; J: TRBJ1-6; D: NA; DNA: TGCAGTGCTAGTAGTGGTCAAGCGGACAATTCACCCCTCCACTTT; CDR3: CSASSGQADNSPLHF
size: NA; V: TRBV19; J: TRBJ2-4; D: TRBD2; DNA: TGTGCCAGTACCCCAGGGGGACTAGCGGGTGCCAAAAACATTCAGTACTTC; CDR3: CASTPGGLAGAKNIQYF
size: NA; V: TRBV6-2/TRBV6-3; J: TRBJ1-5; D: TRBD1; DNA: TGTGCCAGCAGTCAACAGGGGAGGAACAATCAGCCCCAGCATTTT; CDR3: CASSQQGRNNQPQHF
size: few; V: TRBV11-2; J: TRBJ2-1; D: TRBD2; DNA: TGTGCCAGCAGCTATCTAGCGACTAGCGGGGGGGCGAATGAGCAGTTCTTC; CDR3: CASSYLATSGGANEQFF
size: NA; V: TRBV5-6; J: TRBJ2-7; D: NA; DNA: TGTGCCAGCACCCGAGACAGGTCCTACGAGCAGTACTTC; CDR3: CASTRDRSYEQYF
size: NA; V: TRBV7-2; J: TRBJ2-7; D: NA; DNA: TGTGCCAGCAGTTTTGTCTTTCAGGCGGGCAGACCAGGCGAGCAGTACTTC; CDR3: CASSFVFQAGRPGEQYF
size: NA; V: TRBV6-4; J: TRBJ2-5; D: TRBD2; DNA: TGTGCCAGCAGTCCCCTAGCGGGGGGACAAGAGACCCAGTACTTC; CDR3: CASSPLAGGQETQYF
size: NA; V: TRBV6-1; J: TRBJ2-1; D: TRBD2; DNA: TGTGCCAGCAGTGACCCATCGACTAGCAACCTCCACAATGAGCAGTTCTTC; CDR3: CASSDPSTSNLHNEQFF
size: NA; V: TRBV10-1; J: TRBJ2-3; D: TRBD2; DNA: TGCGCCAGCAGTGATACTAGCGCTTCCACAGATACGCAGTATTTT; CDR3: CASSDTSASTDTQYF
size: once; V: TRBV7-2; J: TRBJ2-7; D: TRBD2; DNA: TGTGCCAGCAGCGCGGGACTAGCGGGTCTCCTCCAGTACTTC; CDR3: CASSAGLAGLLQYF
size: NA; V: TRBV5-1; J: TRBJ1-6; D: TRBD1; DNA: TGCGCCAGCAGCGTAGCGACAGGGGACAATAATTCACCCCTCCACTTT; CDR3: CASSVATGDNNSPLHF
size: many; V: TRBV5-6; J: TRBJ2-5; D: TRBD2; DNA: TGTGCCAGCAGCGGCGGGACTATCGTGGAGACCCAGTACTTC; CDR3: CASSGGTIVETQYF
size: NA; V: TRBV6-2/TRBV6-3; J: TRBJ2-7; D: NA; DNA: TGTGCCAGCAGTTACGGTTCAGGGTTGTCCTACGAGCAGTACTTC; CDR3: CASSYGSGLSYEQYF
size: NA; V: TRBV6-5; J: TRBJ1-3; D: NA; DNA: TGTGCCAGCAGTTACACAGGACAGTCTGGAAACACCATATATTTT; CDR3: CASSYTGQSGNTIYF
size: NA; V: TRBV3-1/TRBV3-2; J: TRBJ1-6; D: TRBD1; DNA: TGTGCCAGCAGCCAAGATTGGACAGGGATAAGTCCACCCCTCCACTTT; CDR3: CASSQDWTGISPPLHF
size: NA; V: TRBV28; J: TRBJ1-1; D: TRBD1; DNA: TGTGCCAGCAGTTCCGGGACAGGGAACACTGAAGCTTTCTTT; CDR3: CASSSGTGNTEAFF
size: NA; V: TRBV7-8; J: TRBJ1-1; D: NA; DNA: TGTGCCAGCAGCTTCGGGGGAGGGACTGAAGCTTTCTTT; CDR3: CASSFGGGTEAFF
size: NA; V: TRBV29-1; J: TRBJ2-3; D: TRBD2; DNA: TGCAGCGTTGGGGCTAGCGGGGGGGTCACAGATACGCAGTATTTT; CDR3: CSVGASGGVTDTQYF
size: NA; V: TRBV5-1; J: TRBJ2-1; D: TRBD2; DNA: TGCGCCAGCAGGCTAGCGGGGGGGCACAATGAGCAGTTCTTC; CDR3: CASRLAGGHNEQFF
size: NA; V: TRBV4-3; J: TRBJ1-1; D: NA; DNA: TGCGCCAGCAGCCAAGGCATCGAGAGGGAGAACACTGAAGCTTTCTTT; CDR3: CASSQGIERENTEAFF
size: NA; V: TRBV12-3/TRBV12-4; J: TRBJ1-2; D: TRBD1; DNA: TGTGCCAGCAGTTTAGGGCAGGGGGCTGGCTACACCTTC; CDR3: CASSLGQGAGYTF
size: NA; V: TRBV7-9; J: TRBJ2-7; D: TRBD1; DNA: TGTGCCAGCAGCTTAGGGGGACAGGGGGTCTCCTACGAGCAGTACTTC; CDR3: CASSLGGQGVSYEQYF
size: NA; V: TRBV19; J: TRBJ2-1; D: NA; DNA: TGTGCCAGTAGTATAGGCGAGAGCTCCTACAATGAGCAGTTCTTC; CDR3: CASSIGESSYNEQFF
size: NA; V: TRBV7-9; J: TRBJ2-5; D: NA; DNA: TGTGCCAGCAGCCCACTGGCCTCATATAGCACCGAAGAGACCCAGTACTTC; CDR3: CASSPLASYSTEETQYF
size: NA; V: TRBV6-2/TRBV6-3; J: TRBJ1-6; D: NA; DNA: TGTGCCAGCAGTTACCGACAGACATATAATTCACCCCTCCACTTT; CDR3: CASSYRQTYNSPLHF
size: NA; V: TRBV3-1/TRBV3-2; J: TRBJ2-3; D: TRBD2; DNA: TGTGCCAGCAGCCAAGGAGGAGCGGGGGGGCGAGATACGCAGTATTTT; CDR3: CASSQGGAGGRDTQYF
size: NA; V: TRBV6-6; J: TRBJ1-4; D: TRBD1; DNA: TGTGCCAGCACCCAAACAGGGGGCATTGAAAAACTGTTTTTT; CDR3: CASTQTGGIEKLFF
size: NA; V: TRBV2; J: TRBJ2-2; D: TRBD1; DNA: TGTGCCAGCAGTGGGACAGGGAACACCGGGGAGCTGTTTTTT; CDR3: CASSGTGNTGELFF
size: NA; V: TRBV29-1; J: TRBJ1-2; D: NA; DNA: TGCAGCGTTGTCCCGCCCACGAGCAGGGAGGTCGGCTACACCTTC; CDR3: CSVVPPTSREVGYTF
size: NA; V: TRBV19; J: TRBJ2-3; D: NA; DNA: TGTGCCAGCAGCCGGGAAAAAATTGTAGATACGCAGTATTTT; CDR3: CASSREKIVDTQYF
size: few; V: TRBV20-1; J: TRBJ2-3; D: TRBD2; DNA: TGCAGTGCTAGTGCCCGACTAGCATCAGATACGCAGTATTTT; CDR3: CSASARLASDTQYF
size: NA; V: TRBV19; J: TRBJ2-6; D: NA; DNA: TGTGCCAGTAAAATAGCCGTCCCCTCCGGGGCCAACGTCCTGACTTTC; CDR3: CASKIAVPSGANVLTF